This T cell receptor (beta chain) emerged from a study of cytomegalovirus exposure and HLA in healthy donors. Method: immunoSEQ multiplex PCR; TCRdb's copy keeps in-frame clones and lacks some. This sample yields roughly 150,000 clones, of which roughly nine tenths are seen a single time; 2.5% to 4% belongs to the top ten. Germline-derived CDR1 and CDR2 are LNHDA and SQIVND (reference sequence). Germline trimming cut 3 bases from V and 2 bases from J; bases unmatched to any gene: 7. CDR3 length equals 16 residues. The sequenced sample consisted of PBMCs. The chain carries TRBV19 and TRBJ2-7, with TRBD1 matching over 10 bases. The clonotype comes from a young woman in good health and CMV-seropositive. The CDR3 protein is CASSILPGTGAYEQYF. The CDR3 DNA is TGTGCCAGTAGTATCCTACCGGGGACAGGGGCCTACGAGCAGTACTTC.